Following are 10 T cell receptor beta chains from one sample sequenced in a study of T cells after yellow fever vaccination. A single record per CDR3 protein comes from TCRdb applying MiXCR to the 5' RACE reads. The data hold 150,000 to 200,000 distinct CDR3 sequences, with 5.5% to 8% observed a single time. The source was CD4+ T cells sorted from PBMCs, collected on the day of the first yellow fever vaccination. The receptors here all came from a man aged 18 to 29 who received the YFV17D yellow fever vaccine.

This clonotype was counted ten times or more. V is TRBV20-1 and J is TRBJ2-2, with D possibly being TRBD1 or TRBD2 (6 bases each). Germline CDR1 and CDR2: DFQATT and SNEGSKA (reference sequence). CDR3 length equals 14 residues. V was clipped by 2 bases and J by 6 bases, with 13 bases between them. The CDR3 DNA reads TGCAGTGCTAGACCGGGGGCCGTTGCCGGGGAGCTGTTTTTT. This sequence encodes CSARPGAVAGELFF.

The CDR3 region is CASSKGGQANNEQFF. The DNA of the CDR3 is TGTGCCAGCAGCAAAGGGGGACAGGCCAACAATGAGCAGTTCTTC. The chain links TRBV21-1 to TRBJ2-1; the table calls TRBD1, which could not be checked here. TRBV21-1 is a pseudogene. CDR3 length equals 15 residues.

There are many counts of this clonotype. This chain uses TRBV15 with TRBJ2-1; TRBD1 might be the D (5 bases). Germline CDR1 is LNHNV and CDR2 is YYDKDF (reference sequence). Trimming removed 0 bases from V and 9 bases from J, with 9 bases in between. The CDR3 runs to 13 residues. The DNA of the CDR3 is TGTGCCACCAGCAGAGATGGGGCGGCTGAGCAGTTCTTC. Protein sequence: CATSRDGAAEQFF. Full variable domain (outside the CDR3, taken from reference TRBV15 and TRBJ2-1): DAMVIQNPRYQVTQFGKPVTLSCSQTLNHNVMYWYQQKSSQAPKLLFHYYDKDFNNEADTPDNFQSRRPNTSFCFLDIRSPGLGDTAMYLCATSRDGAAEQFFGPGTRLTVL.

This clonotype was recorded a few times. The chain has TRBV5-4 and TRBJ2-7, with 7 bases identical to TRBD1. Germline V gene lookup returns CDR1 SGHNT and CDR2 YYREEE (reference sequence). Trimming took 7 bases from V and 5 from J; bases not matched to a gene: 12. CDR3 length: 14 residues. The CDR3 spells CASSTRTGVHEQYF. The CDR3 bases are TGTGCCAGCTCAACCAGAACAGGGGTCCACGAGCAGTACTTC. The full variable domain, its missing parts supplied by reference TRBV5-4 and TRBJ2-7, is ETGVTQSPTHLIKTRGQQVTLRCSSQSGHNTVSWYQQALGQGPQFIFQYYREEENGRGNFPPRFSGLQFPNYSSELNVNALELDDSALYLCASSTRTGVHEQYFGPGTRLTVT.

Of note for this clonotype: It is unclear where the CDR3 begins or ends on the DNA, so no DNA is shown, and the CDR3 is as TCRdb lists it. The chain's CDR3 is CSVWEWGTEAFF. The J gene is TRBJ1-1, the V gene TRBV29-1. The CDR3 sequence runs 12 residues, both termini included. The germline gives CDR1 SQVTM, CDR2 ANQGSEA.

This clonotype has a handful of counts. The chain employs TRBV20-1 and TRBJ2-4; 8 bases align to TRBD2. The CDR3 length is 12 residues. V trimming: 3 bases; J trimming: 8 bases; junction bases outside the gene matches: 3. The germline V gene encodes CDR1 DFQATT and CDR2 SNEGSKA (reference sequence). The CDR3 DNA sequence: TGCAGTGCTAGTCGGCGGGGGGACATTCAGTACTTC. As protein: CSASRRGDIQYF.

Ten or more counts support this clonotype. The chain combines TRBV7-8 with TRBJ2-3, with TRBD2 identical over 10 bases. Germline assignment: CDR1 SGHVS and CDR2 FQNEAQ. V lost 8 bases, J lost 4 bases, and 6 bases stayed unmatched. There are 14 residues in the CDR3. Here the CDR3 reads CASFRTSGADTQYF. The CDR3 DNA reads TGTGCCAGCTTCCGGACTAGCGGCGCAGATACGCAGTATTTT.

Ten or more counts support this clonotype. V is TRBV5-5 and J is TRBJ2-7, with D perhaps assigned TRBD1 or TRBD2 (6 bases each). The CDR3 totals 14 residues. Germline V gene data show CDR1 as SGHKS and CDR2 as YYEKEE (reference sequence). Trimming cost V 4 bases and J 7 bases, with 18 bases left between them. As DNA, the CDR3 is TGTGCCAGCAGCCCCGAAGGGGGGCTTAGGGAGCAGTACTTC. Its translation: CASSPEGGLREQYF.

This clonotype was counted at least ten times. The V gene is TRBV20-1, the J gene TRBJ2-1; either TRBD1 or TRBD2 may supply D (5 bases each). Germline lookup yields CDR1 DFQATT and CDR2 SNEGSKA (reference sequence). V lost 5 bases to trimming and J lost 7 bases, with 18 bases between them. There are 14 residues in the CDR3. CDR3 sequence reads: CSAHGTVGRNEQFF. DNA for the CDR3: TGCAGTGCTCACGGGACGGTGGGAAGGAATGAGCAGTTCTTC.

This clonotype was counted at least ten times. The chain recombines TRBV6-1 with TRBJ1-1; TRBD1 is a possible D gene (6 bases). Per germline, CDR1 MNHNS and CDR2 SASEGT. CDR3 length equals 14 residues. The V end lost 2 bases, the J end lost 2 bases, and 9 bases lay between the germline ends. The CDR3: CASSEQGSNTEAFF. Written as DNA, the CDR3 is TGTGCCAGCAGTGAACAGGGGTCTAACACTGAAGCTTTCTTT.